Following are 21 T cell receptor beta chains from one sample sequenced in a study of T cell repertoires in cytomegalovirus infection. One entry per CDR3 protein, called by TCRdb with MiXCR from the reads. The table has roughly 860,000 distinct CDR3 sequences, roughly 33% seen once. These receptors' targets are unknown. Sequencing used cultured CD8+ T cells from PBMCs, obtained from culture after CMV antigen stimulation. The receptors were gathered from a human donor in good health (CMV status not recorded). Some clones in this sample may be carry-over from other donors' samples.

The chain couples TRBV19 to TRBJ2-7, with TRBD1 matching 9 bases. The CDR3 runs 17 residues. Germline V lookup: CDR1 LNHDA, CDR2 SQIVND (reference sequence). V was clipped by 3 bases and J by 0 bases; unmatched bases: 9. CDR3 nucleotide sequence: TGTGCCAGTAGTATCGCCTACAGGGGGCCAAGCTCCTACGAGCAGTACTTC. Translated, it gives CASSIAYRGPSSYEQYF.

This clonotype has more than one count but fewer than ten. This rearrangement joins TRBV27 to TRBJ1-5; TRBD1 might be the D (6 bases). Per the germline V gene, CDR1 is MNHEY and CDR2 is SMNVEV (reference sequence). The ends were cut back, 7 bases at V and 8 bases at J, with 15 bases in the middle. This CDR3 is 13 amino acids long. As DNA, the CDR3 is TGTGCCAGCACCGGGGGGGGCGGGGAGCCCCAGCATTTT. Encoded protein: CASTGGGGEPQHF.

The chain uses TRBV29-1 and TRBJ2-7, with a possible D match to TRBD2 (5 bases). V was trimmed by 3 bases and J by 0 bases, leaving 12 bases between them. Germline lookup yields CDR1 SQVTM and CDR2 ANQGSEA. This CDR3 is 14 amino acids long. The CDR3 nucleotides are TGCAGCGTTGAGTCCGGGGTGAGCTCCTACGAGCAGTACTTC. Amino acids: CSVESGVSSYEQYF.

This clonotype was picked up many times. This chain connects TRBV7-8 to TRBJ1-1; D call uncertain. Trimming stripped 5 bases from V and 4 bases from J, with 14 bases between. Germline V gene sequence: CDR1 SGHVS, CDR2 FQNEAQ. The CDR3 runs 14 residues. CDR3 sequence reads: CASSRQYFSTEAFF. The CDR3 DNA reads TGTGCCAGCAGCCGACAATACTTCAGCACTGAAGCTTTCTTT.

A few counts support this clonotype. This CDR3 is CASSYSLRGARNTGELFF. In DNA form, the CDR3 reads TGTGCCAGCAGTTACTCACTTAGGGGGGCTAGGAACACCGGGGAGCTGTTTTTT. The rearrangement joins TRBV6-5 to TRBJ2-2, with D perhaps being TRBD1 or TRBD2 (6 bases each). The germline V and J ends were trimmed by 0 bases and 1 base, with 15 bases remaining between them. The CDR3 is 18 residues long. The V gene's germline CDR1 is MNHEY and CDR2 SVGAGI.

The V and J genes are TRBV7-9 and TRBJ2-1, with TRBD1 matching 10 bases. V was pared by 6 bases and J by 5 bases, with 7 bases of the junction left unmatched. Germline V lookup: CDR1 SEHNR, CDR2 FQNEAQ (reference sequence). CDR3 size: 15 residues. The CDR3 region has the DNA TGTGCCAGCAGTCGGGACAGGGGCCAAGACAATGAGCAGTTCTTC. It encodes CASSRDRGQDNEQFF. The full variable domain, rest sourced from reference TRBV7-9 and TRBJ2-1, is DTGVSQNPRHKITKRGQNVTFRCDPISEHNRLYWYRQTLGQGPEFLTYFQNEAQLEKSRLLSDRFSAERPKGSFSTLEIQRTEQGDSAMYLCASSRDRGQDNEQFFGPGTRLTVL.

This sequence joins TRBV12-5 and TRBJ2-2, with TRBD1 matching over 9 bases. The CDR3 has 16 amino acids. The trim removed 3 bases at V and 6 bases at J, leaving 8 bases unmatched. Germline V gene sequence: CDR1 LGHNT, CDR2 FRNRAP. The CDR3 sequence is CASGFSRDRDPGELFF. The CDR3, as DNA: TGTGCTAGTGGTTTTTCCCGGGACAGGGATCCCGGGGAGCTGTTTTTT.

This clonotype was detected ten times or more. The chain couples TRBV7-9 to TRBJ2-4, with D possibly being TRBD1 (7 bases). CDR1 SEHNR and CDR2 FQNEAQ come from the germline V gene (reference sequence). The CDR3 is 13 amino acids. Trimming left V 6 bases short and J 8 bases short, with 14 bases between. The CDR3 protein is CASRRGTEDIQYF. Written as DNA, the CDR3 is TGTGCCAGCAGGCGCGGGACAGAGGACATTCAGTACTTC. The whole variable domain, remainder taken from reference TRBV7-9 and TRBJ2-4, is DTGVSQNPRHKITKRGQNVTFRCDPISEHNRLYWYRQTLGQGPEFLTYFQNEAQLEKSRLLSDRFSAERPKGSFSTLEIQRTEQGDSAMYLCASRRGTEDIQYFGAGTRLSVL.

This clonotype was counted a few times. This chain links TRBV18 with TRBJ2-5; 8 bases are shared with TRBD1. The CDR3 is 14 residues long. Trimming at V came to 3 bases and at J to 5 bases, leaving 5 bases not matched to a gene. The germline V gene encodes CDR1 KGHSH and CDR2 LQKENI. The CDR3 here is CASSPPGQAETQYF. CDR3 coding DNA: TGTGCCAGCTCACCCCCGGGACAGGCGGAGACCCAGTACTTC.

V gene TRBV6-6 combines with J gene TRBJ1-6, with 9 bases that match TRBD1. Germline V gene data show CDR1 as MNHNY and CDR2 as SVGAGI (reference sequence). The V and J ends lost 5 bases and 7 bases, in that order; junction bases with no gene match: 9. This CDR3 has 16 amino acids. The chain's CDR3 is CASSKGGQGYNSPLHF. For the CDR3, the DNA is TGTGCCAGCAGTAAGGGGGGACAGGGCTACAATTCACCCCTCCACTTT.

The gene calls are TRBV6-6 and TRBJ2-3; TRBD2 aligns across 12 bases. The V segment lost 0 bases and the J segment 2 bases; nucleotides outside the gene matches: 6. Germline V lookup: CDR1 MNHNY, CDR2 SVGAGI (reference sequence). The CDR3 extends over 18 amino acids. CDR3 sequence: CASSYSLWTSGATDTQYF. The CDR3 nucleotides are TGTGCCAGCAGTTACTCTTTGTGGACTAGCGGGGCCACAGATACGCAGTATTTT.

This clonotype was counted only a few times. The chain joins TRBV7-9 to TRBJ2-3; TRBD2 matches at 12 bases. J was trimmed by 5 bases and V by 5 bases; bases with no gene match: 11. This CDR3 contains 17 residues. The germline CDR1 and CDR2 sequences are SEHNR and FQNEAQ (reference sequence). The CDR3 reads CASSPPLAGGGRDTQYF. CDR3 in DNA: TGTGCCAGCAGCCCTCCTCTAGCGGGGGGGGGGCGAGATACGCAGTATTTT.

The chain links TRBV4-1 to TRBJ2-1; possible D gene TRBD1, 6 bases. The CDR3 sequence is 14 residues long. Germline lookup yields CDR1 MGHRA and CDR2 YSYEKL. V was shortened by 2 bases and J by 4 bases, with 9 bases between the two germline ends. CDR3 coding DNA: TGCGCCAGCAGCCAAATCGGGACATACAATGAGCAGTTCTTC. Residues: CASSQIGTYNEQFF.

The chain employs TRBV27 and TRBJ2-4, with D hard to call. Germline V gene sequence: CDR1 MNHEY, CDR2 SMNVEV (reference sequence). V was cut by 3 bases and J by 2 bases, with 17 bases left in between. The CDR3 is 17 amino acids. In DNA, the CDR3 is TGTGCCAGCAGTTTGTCTTCGGCAGTTTTATCCAAAAACATTCAGTACTTC. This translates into CASSLSSAVLSKNIQYF.

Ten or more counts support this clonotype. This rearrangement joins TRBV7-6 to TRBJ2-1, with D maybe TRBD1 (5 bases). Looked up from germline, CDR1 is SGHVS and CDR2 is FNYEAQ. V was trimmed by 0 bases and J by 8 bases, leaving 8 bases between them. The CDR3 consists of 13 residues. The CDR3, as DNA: TGTGCCAGCAGCTTAGCGTGGGGCGATGAGCAGTTCTTC. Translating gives CASSLAWGDEQFF.

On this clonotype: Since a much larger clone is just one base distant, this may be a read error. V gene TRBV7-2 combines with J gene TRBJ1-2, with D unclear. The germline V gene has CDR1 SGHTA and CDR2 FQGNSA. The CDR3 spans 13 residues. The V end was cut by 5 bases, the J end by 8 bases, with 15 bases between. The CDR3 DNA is TGTGCCAGCAGCCACGTAACGACCGAAGGCTACACCTTC. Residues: CASSHVTTEGYTF.

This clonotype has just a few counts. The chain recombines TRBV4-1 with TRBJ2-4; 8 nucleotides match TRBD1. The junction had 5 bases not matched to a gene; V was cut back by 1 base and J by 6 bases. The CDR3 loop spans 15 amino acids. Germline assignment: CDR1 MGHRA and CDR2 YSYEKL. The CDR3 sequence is CASSQGQGFGNIQYF. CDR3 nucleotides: TGCGCCAGCAGCCAAGGACAGGGGTTTGGAAACATTCAGTACTTC.

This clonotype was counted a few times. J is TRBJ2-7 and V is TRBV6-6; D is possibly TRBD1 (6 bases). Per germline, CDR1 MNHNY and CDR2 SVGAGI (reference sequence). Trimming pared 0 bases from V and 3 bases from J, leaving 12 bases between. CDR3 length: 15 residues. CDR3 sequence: CASSYSGDIGYEQYV. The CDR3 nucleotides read TGTGCCAGCAGTTACTCCGGGGACATCGGCTACGAGCAGTACGTC.

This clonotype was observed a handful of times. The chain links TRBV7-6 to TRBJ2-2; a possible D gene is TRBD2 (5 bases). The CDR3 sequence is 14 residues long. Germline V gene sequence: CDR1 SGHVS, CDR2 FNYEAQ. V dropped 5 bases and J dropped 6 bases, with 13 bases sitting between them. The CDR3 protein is CASSPTGYPGELFF. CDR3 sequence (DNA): TGTGCCAGCAGCCCGACGGGGTACCCCGGGGAGCTGTTTTTT. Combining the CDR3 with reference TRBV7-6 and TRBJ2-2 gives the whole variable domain GAGVSQSPRYKVTKRGQDVALRCDPISGHVSLYWYRQALGQGPEFLTYFNYEAQQDKSGLPNDRFSAERPEGSISTLTIQRTEQRDSAMYRCASSPTGYPGELFFGEGSRLTVL.

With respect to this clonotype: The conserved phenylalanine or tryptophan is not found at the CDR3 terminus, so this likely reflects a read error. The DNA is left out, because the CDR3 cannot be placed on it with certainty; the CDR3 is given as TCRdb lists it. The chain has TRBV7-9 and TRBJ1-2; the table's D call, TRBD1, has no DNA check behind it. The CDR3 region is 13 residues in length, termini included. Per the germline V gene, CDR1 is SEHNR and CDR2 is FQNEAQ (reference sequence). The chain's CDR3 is CASSLDSSGQAFN.

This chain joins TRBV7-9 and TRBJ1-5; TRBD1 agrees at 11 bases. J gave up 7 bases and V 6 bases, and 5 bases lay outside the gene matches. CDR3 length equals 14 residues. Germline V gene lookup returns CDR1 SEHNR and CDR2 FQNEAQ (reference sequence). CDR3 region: CASRGQGAYQPQHF. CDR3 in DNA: TGTGCCAGCAGAGGACAGGGGGCCTACCAGCCCCAGCATTTT.